Each of the 15 T cell receptor beta chains below was sequenced from the same sample in a study of T cell responses to AZD1222 COVID-19 vaccine. Measured with immunoSEQ multiplex PCR; TCRdb has only the in-frame clones, and not every one. Of roughly 80,000 clones listed, over 75% are singletons. Sample: peripheral blood, taken on day 0 of MenACWY control vaccination. The receptors here all came from an adult in good health.

This chain connects TRBV10-1 to TRBJ1-2; 10 bases are shared with TRBD1. The ends lost 8 bases at V and 7 bases at J; junction bases unmatched: 7. The CDR3 runs to 13 residues. CDR1 is WNHNN, CDR2 SYGVQD, per germline (reference sequence). The CDR3 here is CASGRQGAGGYTF. In nucleotides, the CDR3 is TGCGCCAGCGGACGACAGGGGGCGGGTGGCTACACCTTC.

V is TRBV28 and J is TRBJ1-6; 7 nucleotides align to TRBD1. The CDR3 is 15 amino acids. The V segment lost 8 bases and the J segment 9 bases; nucleotides outside the gene matches: 13. CDR1 is MDHEN, CDR2 SYDVKM, per germline. The DNA of the CDR3 is TGTGCCAGCTTCAGGGGGGACGTTCGGGGTTCACCCCTCCACTTT. Protein product: CASFRGDVRGSPLHF.

This clone was recorded a few times. The genes are TRBV2 and TRBJ1-2; 9 nucleotides align to TRBD1. The CDR3 runs 17 residues. V lost 0 bases and J lost 11; bases outside the gene matches: 16. CDR1 is SNHLY, CDR2 FYNNEI, per germline. CDR3 residues: CASSEAGTGPGFSAYTF. In DNA form, the CDR3 reads TGTGCCAGCAGTGAAGCCGGGACAGGGCCCGGCTTTTCTGCGTACACCTTC. Using reference TRBV2 and TRBJ1-2 for the parts outside the CDR3, the full variable domain is EPEVTQTPSHQVTQMGQEVILRCVPISNHLYFYWYRQILGQKVEFLVSFYNNEISEKSEIFDDQFSVERPDGSNFTLKIRSTKLEDSAMYFCASSEAGTGPGFSAYTFGSGTRLTVV.

This chain links TRBV2 with TRBJ2-2; D unclear. V was trimmed by 2 bases and J by 4 bases, leaving 11 bases between them. The CDR3 spans 15 residues. The germline gives CDR1 SNHLY, CDR2 FYNNEI. The CDR3, as DNA: TGTGCCAGCAGTGAATATCGGCTGAGCACCGGGGAGCTGTTTTTT. This gives the protein CASSEYRLSTGELFF.

This clone was picked up one time. The chain is built from TRBV7-2 and TRBJ1-2, with D maybe TRBD1 (5 bases). CDR1 and CDR2 (germline): SGHTA, FQGNSA. The length of the CDR3 is 15 residues. Trimming took 5 bases from V and 4 from J, leaving 17 bases between them. The CDR3 coding sequence is TGTGCCAGCAGCGGGCCAGGGAACTTAGTCTATGGCTACACCTTC. The encoded protein is CASSGPGNLVYGYTF. The variable domain in full, with the rest retrieved from reference TRBV7-2 and TRBJ1-2, is GAGVSQSPSNKVTEKGKDVELRCDPISGHTALYWYRQSLGQGLEFLIYFQGNSAPDKSGLPSDRFSAERTGGSVSTLTIQRTQQEDSAVYLCASSGPGNLVYGYTFGSGTRLTVV.

The chain carries TRBV15 and TRBJ2-3; possible D gene TRBD2, 6 bases. The V end was cut by 0 bases, the J end by 7 bases, with 20 bases between. This CDR3 is built from 17 residues. Germline values: CDR1 LNHNV, CDR2 YYDKDF (reference sequence). This CDR3 is CATSRDSLGDWINTQYF. The CDR3 DNA sequence: TGTGCCACCAGCAGAGATTCGTTGGGGGACTGGATTAATACGCAGTATTTT.

On this clone: The DNA is omitted, as the CDR3 cannot be located on it reliably, and the CDR3 follows TCRdb's listing. This chain joins TRBV7-2 and TRBJ1-1; TRBD1, the table's D call, lacks a check against the DNA. The germline CDR1 and CDR2 sequences are SGHTA and FQGNSA. The CDR3 spans 13 residues, counting both ends. The CDR3 reads CASSFGQGAFSFF.

V is TRBV3-1 (or the pseudogene TRBV3-2) and J is TRBJ1-2, with D uncertain. This CDR3 comprises 15 residues. Germline loops: CDR1 LGHDT, CDR2 YNNKEL (reference sequence). The V and J ends lost 3 bases and 4 bases respectively, with 15 bases between them. Written as DNA, the CDR3 is TGTGCCAGCAGCCAGGGTGCCGGCCTAACCTATGGCTACACCTTC. Translated, it gives CASSQGAGLTYGYTF.

This clone was counted once. The V call is TRBV9, the J call TRBJ1-1; D is uncertain. Per the germline V gene, CDR1 is SGDLS and CDR2 is YYNGEE. The CDR3 spans 16 residues. V lost 0 bases and J 5 bases, leaving 17 bases between the germline ends. CDR3 sequence reads: CASSVATTGPATEAFF. The CDR3 DNA is TGTGCCAGCAGCGTAGCTACTACGGGCCCAGCGACTGAAGCTTTCTTT. The full variable domain, its missing parts supplied by reference TRBV9 and TRBJ1-1, is DSGVTQTPKHLITATGQRVTLRCSPRSGDLSVYWYQQSLDQGLQFLIQYYNGEERAKGNILERFSAQQFPDLHSELNLSSLELGDSALYFCASSVATTGPATEAFFGQGTRLTVV.

The rearrangement links TRBV19 to TRBJ1-1; D gene unclear. The V and J ends lost 3 bases and 6 bases respectively, with 5 bases between them. The CDR3 length is 11 residues. The V gene's germline CDR1 is LNHDA and CDR2 SQIVND (reference sequence). CDR3 sequence: CASSISAEAFF. The CDR3 DNA reads TGTGCCAGTAGTATTAGCGCTGAAGCTTTCTTT.

This chain joins TRBV9 and TRBJ2-6, with 11 positions matching TRBD1. Germline CDR1 SGDLS, CDR2 YYNGEE. This CDR3 contains 19 residues. V lost 3 bases to trimming and J lost 0 bases; unmatched junction nucleotides: 8. The CDR3 loop is CASSGRWGQGVSGANVLTF. The DNA for the CDR3 is TGTGCCAGCAGCGGCCGGTGGGGACAGGGGGTCTCTGGGGCCAACGTCCTGACTTTC. Using reference TRBV9 and TRBJ2-6 for the parts outside the CDR3, the full variable domain is DSGVTQTPKHLITATGQRVTLRCSPRSGDLSVYWYQQSLDQGLQFLIQYYNGEERAKGNILERFSAQQFPDLHSELNLSSLELGDSALYFCASSGRWGQGVSGANVLTFGAGSRLTVL.

The chain uses TRBV10-2 and TRBJ2-7, with 14 bases lining up with TRBD2. Germline CDR1 WSHSY, CDR2 SAAADI. This CDR3 is 20 amino acids long. With V trimmed by 6 bases and J by 3 bases, 19 bases remained unmatched. This chain's CDR3 is CASREKAGTSGSEGYYEQYF. The CDR3 DNA is TGCGCCAGCAGGGAAAAAGCCGGGACTAGCGGGAGCGAGGGATACTACGAGCAGTACTTC.

The CDR3 reads CASSLINRELFF. CDR3 in DNA: TGTGCCAGCAGCTTGATTAACAGGGAGCTGTTTTTT. This rearrangement joins TRBV5-6 to TRBJ2-2, with D unclear. V was cut by 1 base and J by 9 bases, with 7 bases left in between. This CDR3 has 12 amino acids. Germline V CDR1 and CDR2: SGHDT, YYEEEE.

V and J are TRBV24-1 and TRBJ2-1; a possible D gene is TRBD2 (5 bases). Germline V CDR1 and CDR2: KGHDR, SFDVKD. V gave up 0 bases and J gave up 9 bases, with 14 bases separating them. CDR3 length: 15 amino acids. The CDR3 loop reads CATSDLSGRGSEQFF. The CDR3 DNA reads as TGTGCCACCAGTGATTTGTCGGGCCGGGGAAGTGAGCAGTTCTTC.

This sequence joins TRBV3-1 (or the pseudogene TRBV3-2) and TRBJ2-5; D is unclear. Germline V CDR1 and CDR2: LGHDT, YNNKEL (reference sequence). The CDR3 runs 13 residues. V lost 1 base and J lost 5, with 8 bases in between. The CDR3 DNA reads as TGTGCCAGCAGCCAAGTCCCCGCGGAGACCCAGTACTTC. Protein: CASSQVPAETQYF.